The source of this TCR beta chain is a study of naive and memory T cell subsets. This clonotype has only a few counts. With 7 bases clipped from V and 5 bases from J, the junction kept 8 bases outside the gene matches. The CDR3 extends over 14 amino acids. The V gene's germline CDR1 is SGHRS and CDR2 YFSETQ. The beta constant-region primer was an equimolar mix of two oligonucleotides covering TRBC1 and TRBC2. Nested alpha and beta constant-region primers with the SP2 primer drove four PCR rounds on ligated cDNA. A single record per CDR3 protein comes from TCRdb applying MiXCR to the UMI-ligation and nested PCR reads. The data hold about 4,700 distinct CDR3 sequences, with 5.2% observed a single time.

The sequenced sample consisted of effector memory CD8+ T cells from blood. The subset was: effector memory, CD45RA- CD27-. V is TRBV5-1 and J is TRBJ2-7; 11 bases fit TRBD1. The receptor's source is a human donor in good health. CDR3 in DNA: TGCGCCAGCTTTGAGGGACAGGGGGGAGACGAGCAGTACTTC. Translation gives CASFEGQGGDEQYF.